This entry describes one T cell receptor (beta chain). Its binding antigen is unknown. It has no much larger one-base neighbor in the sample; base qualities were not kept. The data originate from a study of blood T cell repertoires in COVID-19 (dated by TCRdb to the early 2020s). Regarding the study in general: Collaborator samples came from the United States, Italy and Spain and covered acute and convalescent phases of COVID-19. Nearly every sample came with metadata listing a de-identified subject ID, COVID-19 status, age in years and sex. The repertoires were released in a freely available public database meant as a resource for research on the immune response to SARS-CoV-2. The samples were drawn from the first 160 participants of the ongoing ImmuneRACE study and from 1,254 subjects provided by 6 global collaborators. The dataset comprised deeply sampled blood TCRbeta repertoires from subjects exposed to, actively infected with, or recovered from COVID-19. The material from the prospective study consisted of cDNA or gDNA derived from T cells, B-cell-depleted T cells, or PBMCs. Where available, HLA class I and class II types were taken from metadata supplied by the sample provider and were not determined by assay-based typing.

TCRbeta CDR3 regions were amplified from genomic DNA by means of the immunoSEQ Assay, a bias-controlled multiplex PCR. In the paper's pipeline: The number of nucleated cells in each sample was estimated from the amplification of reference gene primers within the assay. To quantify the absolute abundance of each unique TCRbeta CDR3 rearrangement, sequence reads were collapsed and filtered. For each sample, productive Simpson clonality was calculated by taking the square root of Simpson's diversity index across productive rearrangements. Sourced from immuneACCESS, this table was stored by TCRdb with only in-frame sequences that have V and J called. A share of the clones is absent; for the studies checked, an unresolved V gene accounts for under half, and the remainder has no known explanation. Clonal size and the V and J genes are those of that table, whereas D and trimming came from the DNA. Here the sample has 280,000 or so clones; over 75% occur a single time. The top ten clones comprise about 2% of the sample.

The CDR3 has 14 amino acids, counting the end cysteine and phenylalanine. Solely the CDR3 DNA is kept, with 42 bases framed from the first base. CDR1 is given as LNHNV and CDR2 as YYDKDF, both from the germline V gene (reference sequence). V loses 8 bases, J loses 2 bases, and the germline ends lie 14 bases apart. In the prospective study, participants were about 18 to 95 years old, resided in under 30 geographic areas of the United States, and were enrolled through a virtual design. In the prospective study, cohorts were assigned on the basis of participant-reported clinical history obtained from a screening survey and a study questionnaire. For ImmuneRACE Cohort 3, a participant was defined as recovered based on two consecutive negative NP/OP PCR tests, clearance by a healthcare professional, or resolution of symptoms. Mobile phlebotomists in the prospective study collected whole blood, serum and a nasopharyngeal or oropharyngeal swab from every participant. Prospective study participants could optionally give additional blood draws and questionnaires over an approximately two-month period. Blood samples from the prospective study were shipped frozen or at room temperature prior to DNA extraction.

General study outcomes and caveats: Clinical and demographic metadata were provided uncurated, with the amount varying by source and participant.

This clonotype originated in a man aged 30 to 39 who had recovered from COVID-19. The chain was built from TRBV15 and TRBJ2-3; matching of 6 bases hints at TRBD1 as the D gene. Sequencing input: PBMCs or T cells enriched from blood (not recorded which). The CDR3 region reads CATARGGDTDTQYF. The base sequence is TGTGCCACCGCCAGGGGTGGGGACACAGATACGCAGTATTTT.